Shown below are 4 T cell receptor beta chains from a single sample sequenced in a study of early T cells in non-severe SARS-CoV-2 infection. TCRdb re-analysed the 5' RACE reads in MiXCR, keeping a single row per CDR3 protein. Of roughly 86,000 distinct CDR3 sequences listed, roughly 5.7% were seen once; the top ten hold about 7.8%. The sample consisted of whole blood. The receptors derive from an adult who was a healthcare worker with PCR-confirmed SARS-CoV-2 infection or an uninfected control (not recorded which).

This clonotype occurred many times. The chain is built from TRBV7-6 and TRBJ2-1; D not certain. There are 14 residues in the CDR3. Germline CDR1 SGHVS, CDR2 FNYEAQ. V gave up 1 base and J gave up 1 base, with 5 bases separating them. CDR3 DNA sequence: TGTGCCAGCAGCTTAGGACTTTCCTACAATGAGCAGTTCTTC. Translation gives CASSLGLSYNEQFF.

This clonotype occurred many times. The J gene is TRBJ1-5, the V gene TRBV16; D remains ambiguous. The length of the CDR3 is 15 residues. Between the trimmed V and J ends, which lost 0 bases and 0 bases, there was a span of 6 bases. Germline lookup yields CDR1 KGHSY and CDR2 FQNENV. CDR3 loop: CASSQSFGSNQPQHF. The CDR3, as DNA: TGTGCCAGCAGCCAATCCTTCGGTAGCAATCAGCCCCAGCATTTT.

Many counts were recorded for this clonotype. The V call is TRBV20-1, the J call TRBJ1-1; D is undetermined. V lost 0 bases and J 5 bases, leaving 16 bases between the germline ends. The CDR3 length is 15 residues. The germline V gene encodes CDR1 DFQATT and CDR2 SNEGSKA (reference sequence). The CDR3, as DNA: TGCAGTGCTAGAGATGGGAGCTCGGGTAAGACTGAAGCTTTCTTT. Amino acids: CSARDGSSGKTEAFF.

The table lists this clonotype with a few counts. The rearrangement links TRBV6-2 or TRBV6-3 to TRBJ2-1; 14 nucleotides align to TRBD2. CDR1 is MNHEY and CDR2 is SVGEGT in the germline V gene. This CDR3 has 15 amino acids. V dropped 4 bases and J dropped 8; count of bases not matched to a gene: 4. The CDR3 DNA reads as TGTGCCAGCAGTTCGGGACTAGCGGGAGTGGATGAGCAGTTCTTC. This encodes CASSSGLAGVDEQFF.